Presented here are 8 T cell receptor beta chains from one specimen sequenced in a study of blood T cell repertoires in COVID-19. Profiling relied on immunoSEQ multiplex PCR, and the TCRdb table lists in-frame clones only, not all of them. The sample consists of approximately 100,000 clones, 80% to 90% of them appearing once. Specimen: peripheral blood. The receptors were gathered from a human donor with acute or convalescent COVID-19. The donor label of this sample is uncertain.

This clone has more than one count but fewer than ten. The rearrangement joins TRBV4-3 to TRBJ1-2; no reliable D call. V was shortened by 2 bases and J by 7 bases, with 20 bases between the two germline ends. Germline CDR1 and CDR2: LGHNA and YSLEER. The CDR3 extends over 16 amino acids. CDR3 region: CASSQRSAGSPPGYTF. DNA of the CDR3: TGCGCCAGCAGCCAAAGATCTGCGGGGTCCCCTCCTGGCTACACCTTC.

The chain is built from TRBV9 and TRBJ2-2, with a tentative D call TRBD1 (6 bases). The CDR3 is made up of 14 amino acids. The germline gives CDR1 SGDLS, CDR2 YYNGEE. Trimming removed 3 bases from V and 4 bases from J, with 10 bases in between. This chain's CDR3 is CASSAQGFTGELFF. The CDR3 DNA reads as TGTGCCAGCAGCGCACAGGGATTCACCGGGGAGCTGTTTTTT.

The chain uses TRBV6-2 or TRBV6-3 and TRBJ1-2; tentatively, D is TRBD1 (5 bases). The CDR3 contains 14 residues. The ends were cut back, 2 bases at V and 7 bases at J, with 14 bases in the middle. Per the germline V gene, CDR1 is MNHEY and CDR2 is SVGEGT. The CDR3 bases are TGTGCCAGCAGTTACCAAACAGGTCTTCGTGGCTACACCTTC. Amino acid sequence: CASSYQTGLRGYTF.

The chain couples TRBV10-1 to TRBJ1-5; 12 positions match TRBD1. Germline values: CDR1 WNHNN, CDR2 SYGVQD (reference sequence). CDR3 length: 17 amino acids. The trim removed 4 bases at V and 1 base at J, leaving 5 bases unmatched. CDR3 bases: TGCGCCAGCAGTGGGGGGGACAGGGGGCACAGCAATCAGCCCCAGCATTTT. Its translation: CASSGGDRGHSNQPQHF.

This clone was seen more than once but under ten times. The V and J genes are TRBV14 and TRBJ1-1; D not resolved. The germline V gene has CDR1 SGHDN and CDR2 FVKESK. The CDR3 spans 15 residues. The germline V and J ends were trimmed by 1 base and 0 bases, with 9 bases remaining between them. The CDR3 protein is CASSQGGTMNTEAFF. The CDR3 DNA sequence: TGTGCCAGCAGCCAAGGCGGAACCATGAACACTGAAGCTTTCTTT. Combining the CDR3 with reference TRBV14 and TRBJ1-1 gives the whole variable domain EAGVTQFPSHSVIEKGQTVTLRCDPISGHDNLYWYRRVMGKEIKFLLHFVKESKQDESGMPNNRFLAERTGGTYSTLKVQPAELEDSGVYFCASSQGGTMNTEAFFGQGTRLTVV.

V gene TRBV3-1 (or the pseudogene TRBV3-2) combines with J gene TRBJ1-2, with TRBD1 identical over 9 bases. V trimming: 4 bases; J trimming: 3 bases; junction bases outside the gene matches: 6. CDR1 and CDR2 from the germline V gene are LGHDT and YNNKEL (reference sequence). The CDR3 is 15 residues long. The CDR3 DNA reads as TGTGCCAGCAGCCCTTTACAGGGGGCGGACTATGGCTACACCTTC. Protein product: CASSPLQGADYGYTF.

V is TRBV4-2 and J is TRBJ1-6; D is unclear. Germline values: CDR1 LGHNA, CDR2 YNFKEQ. The CDR3 has 15 residues. V lost 4 bases, J lost 6 bases, and 13 bases lay in between. CDR3 in amino acids: CASSPRLETNSPLHF. The CDR3 nucleotides read TGTGCCAGCAGCCCCCGACTAGAGACTAATTCACCCCTCCACTTT.

V gene TRBV5-6 combines with J gene TRBJ1-2, with 7 bases matching TRBD1. The length of the CDR3 is 13 residues. CDR1 and CDR2 (germline): SGHDT, YYEEEE. With 4 bases clipped from V and 4 bases from J, the junction kept 4 bases outside the gene matches. The CDR3 here is CASSPGTVYGYTF. The CDR3 region has the DNA TGTGCCAGCAGCCCAGGGACAGTCTATGGCTACACCTTC.